Described below is a single T cell receptor (beta chain) sequence and its context. Its antigen is as yet unknown. The sample holds other DNA sequences that translate to the same CDR3. This sample was included in a study of shared clonotypes between healthy human individuals. Study-wide context: The people who gave samples were a couple of women and a few men aged 18 to 49. Findings and limits, study-wide: With a few donors compared, approximately 5% of naive CD4 clonotypes were shared.

Only CD45RO-negative cells positively selected for CCR7 counted as naive CD8 cells, so terminally differentiated effector memory CD45RA+ cells were excluded. Every donor was a Caucasian adult from Nashville, Tennessee. Germline lookup yields CDR1 SNHLY and CDR2 FYNNEI. V lost 6 bases and J 2 bases, leaving 4 bases between the germline ends. This CDR3 spans 11 amino acids. Original methodology: Filtering differed since immunoSEQ provided only junctions, with no quality scores. The method was immunoSEQ multiplex PCR; TCRdb's version includes in-frame clones alone and lacks a portion of them. Clone size and V and J calls were adopted from that table, with D and trimming inferred from the DNA. The sample lists 550,000 to 600,000 clones, roughly 98% occurring once.

This TCR derives from a man younger than 45 in good health. Sequencing was performed on naive CD8+ T cells sorted from blood. V usage is TRBV2 and J usage is TRBJ1-1; no clear D. CDR3 sequence: CASSLNTEAFF. The DNA for the CDR3 is TGTGCCAGCAGCCTAAACACTGAAGCTTTCTTT.